Shown below are 17 T cell receptor beta chains from a single sample sequenced in a study of regulatory dendritic cells for organ transplantation. Sorted T cells were CFSE-labeled and cultured less than 6 days with allogeneic regulatory or mature dendritic cells at 1:10. Antigens for these TCRs are unknown. Clones were sequenced by immunoSEQ multiplex PCR, and TCRdb holds only the in-frame ones, with some missing. In the table there are about 4,200 clones, around 64% of which are singletons. Specimen: memory CD8+ T cells from blood cultured with regulatory dendritic cells. Described subset: CD45RO+ memory T cells. Source of these receptors: a human donor in good health.

The chain uses TRBV5-1 and TRBJ2-3; D remains ambiguous. The CDR3 is 13 residues long. Germline V CDR1 and CDR2: SGHRS, YFSETQ. V was pared by 0 bases and J by 2 bases, with 4 bases between. CDR3 sequence reads: CASSLDITDTQYF. The CDR3 DNA reads TGCGCCAGCAGCTTGGATATCACAGATACGCAGTATTTT.

The chain links TRBV9 to TRBJ2-2; 7 bases align to TRBD2. There are 14 residues in the CDR3. Trimming cost V 6 bases and J 4 bases; bases outside gene matches: 6. Germline V gene data show CDR1 as SGDLS and CDR2 as YYNGEE. CDR3 region: CASTQVAGTGELFF. The CDR3 DNA reads as TGTGCCAGCACTCAAGTAGCGGGCACCGGGGAGCTGTTTTTT.

Regarding this clone: This CDR3 is also generated by other DNA sequences in the sample. CDR3 residues: CASSYSSGDTEAFF. The CDR3 DNA sequence: TGTGCCAGCAGTTACTCGTCCGGGGACACTGAAGCTTTCTTT. The chain recombines TRBV6-5 with TRBJ1-1; no firm D call. The CDR3 totals 14 residues. Germline V lookup: CDR1 MNHEY, CDR2 SVGAGI. The ends were cut back, 0 bases at V and 3 bases at J, with 8 bases in the middle.

This chain uses TRBV4-2 with TRBJ1-2; 7 bases agree with TRBD1. This CDR3 is 13 amino acids long. From germline, CDR1 is LGHNA and CDR2 YNFKEQ. V gave up 5 bases and J gave up 6 bases; unmatched junction bases: 6. The CDR3 nucleotides read TGTGCCAGCAGCTCTACAGGGGTACATGGCTACACCTTC. This codes for CASSSTGVHGYTF.

V gene TRBV7-9 combines with J gene TRBJ2-7; D remains ambiguous. V was trimmed by 4 bases and J by 4 bases, leaving 8 bases between them. Germline V gene lookup returns CDR1 SEHNR and CDR2 FQNEAQ (reference sequence). The CDR3 runs 12 residues. This CDR3 is CASSSNLYEQYF. The CDR3, as DNA: TGTGCCAGCAGCTCGAACCTATACGAGCAGTACTTC.

This clone was counted once. This rearrangement joins TRBV11-3 to TRBJ2-3; perhaps TRBD2 as D (6 bases). The ends were cut back, 5 bases at V and 11 bases at J, with 17 bases in the middle. Germline lookup yields CDR1 SGHNT and CDR2 YENEEA. This CDR3 has 13 amino acids. The CDR3 bases are TGTGCCAGCAGCCCGGGGACTGGATCAAGGCAGTATTTT. Translation: CASSPGTGSRQYF.

The chain joins TRBV7-6 to TRBJ2-3; 11 bases fit TRBD1. Per the germline V gene, CDR1 is SGHVS and CDR2 is FNYEAQ. Germline trimming cut 3 bases from V and 6 bases from J; bases unmatched to any gene: 11. The CDR3 runs to 17 residues. The CDR3 protein is CASSLMGQGGVGDTQYF. CDR3 in DNA: TGTGCCAGCAGCTTGATGGGACAGGGGGGGGTTGGCGATACGCAGTATTTT.

This clone is labeled large. J is TRBJ2-1 and V is TRBV2; 8 positions match TRBD2. V shed 1 base and J 6 bases; nucleotides not matched to a gene: 11. Germline V lookup: CDR1 SNHLY, CDR2 FYNNEI. The CDR3 has 17 amino acids. The CDR3 region has the DNA TGTGCCAGCAGTGAAGGAAGTCCGGGGGGGCACGGCAATGAGCAGTTCTTC. Translating gives CASSEGSPGGHGNEQFF.

The genes are TRBV7-8 and TRBJ2-7; 7 positions agree with TRBD2. Trimming at V came to 5 bases and at J to 0 bases, leaving 7 bases not matched to a gene. In germline, CDR1 is SGHVS, CDR2 FQNEAQ. This CDR3 has 15 amino acids. CDR3: CASSISSGVSYEQYF. The CDR3 nucleotides read TGTGCCAGCAGCATCTCAAGCGGGGTCTCCTACGAGCAGTACTTC.

In this sample, this clone turned up once. The V gene is TRBV4-3, the J gene TRBJ1-2, with 7 bases lining up with TRBD1. V dropped 0 bases and J dropped 4; count of bases not matched to a gene: 5. The germline V gene has CDR1 LGHNA and CDR2 YSLEER. CDR3 length: 15 amino acids. The CDR3 sequence: CASSQERDSPYGYTF. CDR3 nucleotides: TGCGCCAGCAGCCAAGAAAGGGACAGCCCCTATGGCTACACCTTC.

J is TRBJ2-7 and V is TRBV6-1; D is possibly TRBD2 (5 bases). Germline V lookup: CDR1 MNHNS, CDR2 SASEGT. V shed 2 bases and J shed 0 bases, with 8 bases lying between them. The CDR3 is 14 amino acids. The CDR3 DNA reads as TGTGCCAGCAGTGAACTAGCCTACTCCTACGAGCAGTACTTC. This translates into CASSELAYSYEQYF.

This clone showed up just once. V usage is TRBV14 and J usage is TRBJ2-1; TRBD2 matches 9 bases. The J segment lost 9 bases and the V segment lost 6 bases, leaving 15 bases of the junction unmatched. The V gene's germline CDR1 is SGHDN and CDR2 FVKESK. CDR3 length equals 16 residues. The CDR3 nucleotides are TGTGCCAGCAGTTCCCGAGGCGGGGGGGCCAAGGGTGAGCAGTTCTTC. As protein: CASSSRGGGAKGEQFF.

The chain uses TRBV15 and TRBJ1-5; D gene unclear. Per the germline V gene, CDR1 is LNHNV and CDR2 is YYDKDF (reference sequence). V was cut by 7 bases and J by 0 bases, with 13 bases left in between. The CDR3 runs to 15 residues. The CDR3 is CATTSEDYSNQPQHF. Written as DNA, the CDR3 is TGTGCCACCACCAGTGAGGACTATAGCAATCAGCCCCAGCATTTT. The entire variable domain, with the rest obtained from reference TRBV15 and TRBJ1-5, is as follows: DAMVIQNPRYQVTQFGKPVTLSCSQTLNHNVMYWYQQKSSQAPKLLFHYYDKDFNNEADTPDNFQSRRPNTSFCFLDIRSPGLGDTAMYLCATTSEDYSNQPQHFGDGTRLSIL.

V usage is TRBV10-3 and J usage is TRBJ1-2; 8 bases line up with TRBD1. The V gene's germline CDR1 is ENHRY and CDR2 SYGVKD. This CDR3 has 15 amino acids. V trimming: 6 bases; J trimming: 0 bases; junction bases outside the gene matches: 6. The DNA of the CDR3 is TGTGCCATCAGCCTCGGACAGGGCTCTAACTATGGCTACACCTTC. It encodes CAISLGQGSNYGYTF.

This clone is medium-sized within its sample. The rearrangement links TRBV7-6 to TRBJ1-1, with a weak D call TRBD1 (5 bases). The germline gives CDR1 SGHVS, CDR2 FNYEAQ. The CDR3 loop spans 16 amino acids. V lost 3 bases to trimming and J lost 4 bases, with 18 bases between them. As DNA, the CDR3 is TGTGCCAGCAGCTTGGCCCGGGGAGGGACGCGCACTGAAGCTTTCTTT. Translation gives CASSLARGGTRTEAFF.

The genes are TRBV29-1 and TRBJ2-5; 8 bases align to TRBD1. The CDR3 has 16 residues. Looked up from germline, CDR1 is SQVTM and CDR2 is ANQGSEA. V lost 6 bases and J lost 5; bases outside the gene matches: 17. The CDR3 sequence is CSVNWWDRRFGETQYF. CDR3 coding DNA: TGCAGCGTGAACTGGTGGGACAGGAGATTTGGGGAGACCCAGTACTTC.

This chain connects TRBV5-6 to TRBJ1-5, with D possibly matching TRBD1 (5 bases). The CDR3 loop spans 16 amino acids. CDR1 and CDR2 (germline): SGHDT, YYEEEE. The V and J ends lost 4 bases and 1 base respectively, with 15 bases between them. In nucleotides, the CDR3 is TGTGCCAGCAGCCCGGGACGGGAGGGGAGCAATCAGCCCCAGCATTTT. This translates into CASSPGREGSNQPQHF.